The clone carrying this TCR beta chain has more than one count but fewer than ten. Its specificity is unknown. The investigators reverse transcribed all of the isolated RNA, so they sequenced expressed TCRB transcripts. TCRdb's table, derived via immunoSEQ multiplex PCR, lists solely in-frame clones and lacks some. The sample shows 300,000 to 450,000 clones, 9.5% to 10% of them seen only once. CDR3 size: 15 residues. CDR1 is SGHTA and CDR2 is FQGNSA in the germline V gene. V was clipped by 3 bases and J by 14 bases, with 23 bases between them. This specimen belongs to a study of beta chain features in type 1 diabetes. Overall study results and limits: For Type 1 diabetes patients, all four CD4+ subsets carried TCRB CDR3s that were moderately but significantly shorter. cDNA-based sequencing might over-represent cells highly expressing TCR. For patients, the naive, central memory and Treg TCRB repertoires appeared more alike than for healthy donors.

The sequence came from a man under 40 with type 1 diabetes. The material sequenced was central memory CD4+ T cells from blood. The chain is built from TRBV7-2 and TRBJ2-1; tentatively, D is TRBD1 (6 bases). This chain's CDR3 is CASSLSGRGVSLEFF. The CDR3 DNA follows: TGTGCCAGCAGCTTGTCTGGCAGGGGAGTTAGTCTAGAGTTCTTC.